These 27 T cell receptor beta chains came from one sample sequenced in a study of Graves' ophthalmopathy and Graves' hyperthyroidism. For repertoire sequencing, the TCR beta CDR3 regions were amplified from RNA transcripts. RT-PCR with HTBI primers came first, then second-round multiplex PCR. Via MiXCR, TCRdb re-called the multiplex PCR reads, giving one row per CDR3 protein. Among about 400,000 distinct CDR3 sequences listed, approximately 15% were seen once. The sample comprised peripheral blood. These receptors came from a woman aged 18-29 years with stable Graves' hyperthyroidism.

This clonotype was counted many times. The CDR3 coding sequence is TGTGCCAGCAGTTTACACGGCGGACAGGGCTCCTACACCTTC. It is translated as CASSLHGGQGSYTF. The chain links TRBV12-3 or TRBV12-4 to TRBJ1-2; TRBD1 matches 8 bases. Unmatched junction bases numbered 9, after V lost 2 bases and J lost 10 bases. CDR3 length: 14 amino acids.

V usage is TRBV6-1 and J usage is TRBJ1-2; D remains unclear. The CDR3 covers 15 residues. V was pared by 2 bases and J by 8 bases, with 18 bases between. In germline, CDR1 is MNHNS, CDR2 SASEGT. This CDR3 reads CASSERARFHRGYTF. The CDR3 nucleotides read TGTGCCAGCAGTGAAAGGGCTCGTTTTCATCGAGGCTACACCTTC.

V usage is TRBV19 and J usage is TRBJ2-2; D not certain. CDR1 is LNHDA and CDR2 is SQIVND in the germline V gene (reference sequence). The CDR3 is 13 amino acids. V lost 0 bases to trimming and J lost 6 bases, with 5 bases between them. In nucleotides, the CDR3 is TGTGCCAGTAGTATAGATTGGTCCGGGGAGCTGTTTTTT. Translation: CASSIDWSGELFF. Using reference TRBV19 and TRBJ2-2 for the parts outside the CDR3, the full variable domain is DGGITQSPKYLFRKEGQNVTLSCEQNLNHDAMYWYRQDPGQGLRLIYYSQIVNDFQKGDIAEGYSVSREKKESFPLTVTSAQKNPTAFYLCASSIDWSGELFFGEGSRLTVL.

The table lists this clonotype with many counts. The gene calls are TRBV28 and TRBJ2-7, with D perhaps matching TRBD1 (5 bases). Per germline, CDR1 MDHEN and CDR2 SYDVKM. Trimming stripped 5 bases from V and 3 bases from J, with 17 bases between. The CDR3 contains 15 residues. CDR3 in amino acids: CASSLPGAGIYEQYF. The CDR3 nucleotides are TGTGCCAGCAGTCTCCCTGGGGCAGGGATCTACGAGCAGTACTTC.

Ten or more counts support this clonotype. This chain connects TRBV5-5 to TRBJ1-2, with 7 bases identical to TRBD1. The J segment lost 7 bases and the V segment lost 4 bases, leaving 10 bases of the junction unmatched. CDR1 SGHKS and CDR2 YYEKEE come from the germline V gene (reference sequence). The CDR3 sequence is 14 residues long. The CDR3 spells CASSTRGGFAGYTF. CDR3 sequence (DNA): TGTGCCAGCAGCACCCGAGGGGGCTTTGCTGGCTACACCTTC.

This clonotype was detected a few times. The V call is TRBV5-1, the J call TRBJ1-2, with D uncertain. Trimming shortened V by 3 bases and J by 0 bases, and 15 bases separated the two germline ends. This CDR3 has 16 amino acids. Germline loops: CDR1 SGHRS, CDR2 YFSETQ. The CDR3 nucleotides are TGCGCCAGCAGCTCTGGTGGGGTCGGAGCTAACTATGGCTACACCTTC. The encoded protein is CASSSGGVGANYGYTF.

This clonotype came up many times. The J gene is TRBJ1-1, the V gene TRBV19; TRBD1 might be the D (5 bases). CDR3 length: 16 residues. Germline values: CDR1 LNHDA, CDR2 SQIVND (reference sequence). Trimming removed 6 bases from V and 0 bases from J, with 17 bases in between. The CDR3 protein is CASRGVGNWMNTEAFF. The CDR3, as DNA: TGTGCCAGTAGGGGGGTAGGTAATTGGATGAACACTGAAGCTTTCTTT.

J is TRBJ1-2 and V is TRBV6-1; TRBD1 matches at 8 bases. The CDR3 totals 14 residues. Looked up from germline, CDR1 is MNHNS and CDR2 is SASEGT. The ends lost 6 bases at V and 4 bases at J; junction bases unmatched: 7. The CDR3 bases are TGTGCCAGCAGGCCAGGACAGGGCCGCTATGGCTACACCTTC. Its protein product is CASRPGQGRYGYTF.

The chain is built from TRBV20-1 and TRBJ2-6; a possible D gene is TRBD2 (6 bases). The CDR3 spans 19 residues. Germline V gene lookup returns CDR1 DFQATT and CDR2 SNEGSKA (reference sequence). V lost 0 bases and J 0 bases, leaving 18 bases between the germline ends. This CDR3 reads CSARDQTTRMSSGANVLTF. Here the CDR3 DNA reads TGCAGTGCTAGAGACCAGACGACTAGAATGAGCTCTGGGGCCAACGTCCTGACTTTC.

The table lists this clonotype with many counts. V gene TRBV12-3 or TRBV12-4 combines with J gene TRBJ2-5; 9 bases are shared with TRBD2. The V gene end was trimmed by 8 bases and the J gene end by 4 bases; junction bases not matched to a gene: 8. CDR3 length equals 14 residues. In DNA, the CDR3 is TGTGCCAGCGGGAGCGGGGGGCCGGGAGAGACCCAGTACTTC. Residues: CASGSGGPGETQYF.

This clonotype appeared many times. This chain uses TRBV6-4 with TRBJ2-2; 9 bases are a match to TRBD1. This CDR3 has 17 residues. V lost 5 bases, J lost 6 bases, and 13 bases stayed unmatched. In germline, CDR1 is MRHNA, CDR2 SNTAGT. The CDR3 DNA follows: TGTGCCAGCAGTCTGCCCCCCGGACAGGGGAAGCCCGGGGAGCTGTTTTTT. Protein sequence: CASSLPPGQGKPGELFF.

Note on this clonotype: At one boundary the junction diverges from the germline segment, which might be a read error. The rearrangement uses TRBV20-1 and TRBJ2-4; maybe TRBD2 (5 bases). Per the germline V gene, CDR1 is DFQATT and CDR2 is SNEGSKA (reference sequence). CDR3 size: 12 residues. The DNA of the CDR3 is TGCAGTGCCCTTAGGCTAGCTGGCATTAAGTACTTC. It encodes CSALRLAGIKYF.

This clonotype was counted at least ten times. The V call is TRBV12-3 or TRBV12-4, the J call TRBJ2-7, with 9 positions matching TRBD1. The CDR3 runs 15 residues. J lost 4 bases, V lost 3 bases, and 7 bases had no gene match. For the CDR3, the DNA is TGTGCCAGCAGTTTTATGGGACAGGGTGCGTACGAGCAGTACTTC. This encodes CASSFMGQGAYEQYF.

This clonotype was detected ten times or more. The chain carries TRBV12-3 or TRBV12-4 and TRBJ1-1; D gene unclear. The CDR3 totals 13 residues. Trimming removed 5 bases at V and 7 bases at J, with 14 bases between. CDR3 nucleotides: TGTGCCAGCAGTCAAACCAGTGGTGGTGAAGCTTTCTTT. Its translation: CASSQTSGGEAFF.

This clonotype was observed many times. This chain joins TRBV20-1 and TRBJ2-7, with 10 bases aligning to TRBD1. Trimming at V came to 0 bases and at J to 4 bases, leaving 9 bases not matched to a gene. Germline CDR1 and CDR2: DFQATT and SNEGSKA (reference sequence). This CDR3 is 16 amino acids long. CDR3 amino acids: CSARDLDRGRRYEQYF. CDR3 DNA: TGCAGTGCTAGAGATCTCGACAGGGGGCGGAGGTACGAGCAGTACTTC.

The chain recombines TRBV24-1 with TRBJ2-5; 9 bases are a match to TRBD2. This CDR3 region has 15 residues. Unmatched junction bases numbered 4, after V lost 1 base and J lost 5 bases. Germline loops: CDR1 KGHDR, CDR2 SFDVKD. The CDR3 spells CATSDLAGGGETQYF. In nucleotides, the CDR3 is TGTGCCACCAGTGATTTAGCGGGGGGCGGGGAGACCCAGTACTTC.

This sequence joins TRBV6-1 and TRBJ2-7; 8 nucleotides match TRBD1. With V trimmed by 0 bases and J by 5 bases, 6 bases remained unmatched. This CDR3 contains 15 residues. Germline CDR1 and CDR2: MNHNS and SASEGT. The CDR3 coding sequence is TGTGCCAGCAGTGAAGCCGGACAGGGTTCTGACGAGCAGTACTTC. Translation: CASSEAGQGSDEQYF.

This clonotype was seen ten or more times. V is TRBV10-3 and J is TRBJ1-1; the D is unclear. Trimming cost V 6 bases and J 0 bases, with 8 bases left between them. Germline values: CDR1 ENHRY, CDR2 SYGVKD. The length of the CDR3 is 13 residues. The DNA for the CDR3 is TGTGCCATCAGCTCCGACATGAACACTGAAGCTTTCTTT. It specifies CAISSDMNTEAFF.

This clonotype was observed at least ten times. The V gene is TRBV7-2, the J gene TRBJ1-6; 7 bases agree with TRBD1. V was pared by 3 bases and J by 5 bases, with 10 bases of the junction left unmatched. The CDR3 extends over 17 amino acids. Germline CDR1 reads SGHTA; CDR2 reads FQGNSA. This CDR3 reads CASSFLLRQGNNSPLHF. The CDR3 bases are TGTGCCAGCAGCTTTTTATTGAGACAGGGAAATAATTCACCCCTCCACTTT.

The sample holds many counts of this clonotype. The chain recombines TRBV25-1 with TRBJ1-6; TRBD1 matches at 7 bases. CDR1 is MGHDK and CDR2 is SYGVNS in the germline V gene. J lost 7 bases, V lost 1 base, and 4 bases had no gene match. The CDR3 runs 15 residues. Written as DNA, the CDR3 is TGTGCCAGCAGTGAATGGGGGACAGTCAATTCACCCCTCCACTTT. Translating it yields CASSEWGTVNSPLHF.

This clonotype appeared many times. CDR3 nucleotide sequence: TGTGCCAGCAGCCGGCTTCTAGACCTAACCTACGAGCAGTACTTC. Its protein product is CASSRLLDLTYEQYF. The V and J genes are TRBV6-2 or TRBV6-3 and TRBJ2-7; D remains ambiguous. This CDR3 region has 15 residues. Germline loops: CDR1 MNHEY, CDR2 SVGEGT. V shed 6 bases and J shed 2 bases, with 17 bases lying between them.

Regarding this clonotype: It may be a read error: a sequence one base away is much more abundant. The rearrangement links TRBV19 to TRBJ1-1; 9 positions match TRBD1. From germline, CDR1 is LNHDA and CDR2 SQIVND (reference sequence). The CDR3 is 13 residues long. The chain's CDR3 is CASRIAGDRESFF. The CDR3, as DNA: TGTGCCAGTAGGATAGCGGGGGACAGGGAATCTTTCTTT.

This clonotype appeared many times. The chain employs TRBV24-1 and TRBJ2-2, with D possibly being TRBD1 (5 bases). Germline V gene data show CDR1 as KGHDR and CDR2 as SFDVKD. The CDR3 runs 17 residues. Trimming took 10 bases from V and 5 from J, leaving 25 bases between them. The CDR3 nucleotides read TGTGCCACTTCCGTGACAAGAAGCAGGGATGGGACCGGGGAGCTGTTTTTT. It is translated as CATSVTRSRDGTGELFF.

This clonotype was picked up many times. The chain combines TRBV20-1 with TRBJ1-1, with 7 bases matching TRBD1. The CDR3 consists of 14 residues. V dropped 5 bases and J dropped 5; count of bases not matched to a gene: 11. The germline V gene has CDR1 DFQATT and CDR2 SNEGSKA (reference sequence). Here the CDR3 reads CSAPRPGGGTEAFF. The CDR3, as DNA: TGCAGTGCTCCGCGGCCAGGGGGGGGGACTGAAGCTTTCTTT.

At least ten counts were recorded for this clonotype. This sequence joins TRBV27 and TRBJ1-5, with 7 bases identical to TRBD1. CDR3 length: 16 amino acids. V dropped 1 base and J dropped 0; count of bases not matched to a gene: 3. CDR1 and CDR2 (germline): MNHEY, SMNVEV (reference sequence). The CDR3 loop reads CASSLLGQYSNQPQHF. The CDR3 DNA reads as TGTGCCAGCAGTTTATTGGGACAGTATAGCAATCAGCCCCAGCATTTT.

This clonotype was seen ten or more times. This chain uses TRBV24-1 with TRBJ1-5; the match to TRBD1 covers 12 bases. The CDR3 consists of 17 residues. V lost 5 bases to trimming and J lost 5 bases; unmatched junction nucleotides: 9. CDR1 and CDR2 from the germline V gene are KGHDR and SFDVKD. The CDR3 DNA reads TGTGCCACCAGTGCGGCGGGGACAGGGGGCGGCGATCAGCCCCAGCATTTT. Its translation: CATSAAGTGGGDQPQHF.

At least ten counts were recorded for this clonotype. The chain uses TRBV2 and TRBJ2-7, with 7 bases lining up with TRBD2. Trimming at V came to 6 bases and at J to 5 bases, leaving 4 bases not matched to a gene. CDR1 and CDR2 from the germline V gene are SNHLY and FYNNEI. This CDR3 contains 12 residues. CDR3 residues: CASSGGINEQYF. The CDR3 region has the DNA TGTGCCAGCAGCGGGGGGATCAACGAGCAGTACTTC. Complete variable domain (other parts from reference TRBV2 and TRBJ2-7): EPEVTQTPSHQVTQMGQEVILRCVPISNHLYFYWYRQILGQKVEFLVSFYNNEISEKSEIFDDQFSVERPDGSNFTLKIRSTKLEDSAMYFCASSGGINEQYFGPGTRLTVT.